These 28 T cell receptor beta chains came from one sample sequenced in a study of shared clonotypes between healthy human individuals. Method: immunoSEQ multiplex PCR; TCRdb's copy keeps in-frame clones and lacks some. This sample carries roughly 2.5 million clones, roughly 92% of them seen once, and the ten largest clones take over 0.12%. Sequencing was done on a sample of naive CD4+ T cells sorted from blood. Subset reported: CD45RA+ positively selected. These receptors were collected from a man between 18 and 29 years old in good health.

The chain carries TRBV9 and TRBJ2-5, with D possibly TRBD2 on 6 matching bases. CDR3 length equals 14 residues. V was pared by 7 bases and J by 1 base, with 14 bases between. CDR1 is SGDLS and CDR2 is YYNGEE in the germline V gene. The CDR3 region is CASASGPVQETQYF. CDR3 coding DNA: TGTGCCAGCGCGAGCGGGCCGGTCCAAGAGACCCAGTACTTC.

Here the CDR3 reads CASSVAWGAYEQYF. In nucleotides, the CDR3 is TGTGCCAGCAGCGTAGCCTGGGGGGCCTACGAGCAGTACTTC. The chain links TRBV9 to TRBJ2-7; perhaps TRBD2 as D (6 bases). This CDR3 has 14 residues. The V gene lost 0 bases and the J gene lost 2 bases, with 9 bases spanning the gap. The V gene's germline CDR1 is SGDLS and CDR2 YYNGEE.

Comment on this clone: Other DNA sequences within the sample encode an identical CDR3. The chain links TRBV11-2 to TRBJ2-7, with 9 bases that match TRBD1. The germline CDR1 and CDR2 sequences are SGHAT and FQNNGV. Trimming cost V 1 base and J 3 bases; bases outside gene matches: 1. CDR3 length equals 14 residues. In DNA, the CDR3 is TGTGCCAGCAGCTTAGGACAGGGGGTCTACGAGCAGTACTTC. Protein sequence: CASSLGQGVYEQYF.

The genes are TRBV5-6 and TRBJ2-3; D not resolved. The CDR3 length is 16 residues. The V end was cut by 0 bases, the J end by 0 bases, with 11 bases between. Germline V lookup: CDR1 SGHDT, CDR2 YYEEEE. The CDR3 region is CASSLGVQQSTDTQYF. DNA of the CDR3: TGTGCCAGCAGCTTGGGGGTGCAACAGAGCACAGATACGCAGTATTTT.

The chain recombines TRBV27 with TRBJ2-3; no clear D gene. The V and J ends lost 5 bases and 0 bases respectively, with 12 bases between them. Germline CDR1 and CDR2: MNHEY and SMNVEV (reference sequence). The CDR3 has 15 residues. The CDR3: CASSGIPGSTDTQYF. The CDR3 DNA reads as TGTGCCAGCAGTGGGATTCCAGGAAGCACAGATACGCAGTATTTT.

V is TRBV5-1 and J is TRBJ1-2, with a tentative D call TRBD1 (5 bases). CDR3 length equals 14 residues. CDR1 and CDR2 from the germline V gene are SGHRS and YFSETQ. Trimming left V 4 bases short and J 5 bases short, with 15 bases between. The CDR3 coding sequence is TGCGCCAGCAGCGTGGGGGACGGAGGATATGGCTACACCTTC. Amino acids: CASSVGDGGYGYTF.

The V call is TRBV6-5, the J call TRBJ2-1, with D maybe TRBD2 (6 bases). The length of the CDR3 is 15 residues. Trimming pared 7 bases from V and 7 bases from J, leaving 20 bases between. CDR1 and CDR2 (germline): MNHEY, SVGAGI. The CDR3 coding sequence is TGTGCCAGCAACCCGACTAGTCTGGGAAAGAATGAGCAGTTCTTC. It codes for CASNPTSLGKNEQFF.

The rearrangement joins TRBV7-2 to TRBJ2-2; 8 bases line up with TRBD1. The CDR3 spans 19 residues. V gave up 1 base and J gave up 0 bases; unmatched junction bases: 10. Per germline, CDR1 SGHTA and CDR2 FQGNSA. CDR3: CASSLVRGQVFSNTGELFF. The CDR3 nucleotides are TGTGCCAGCAGCTTAGTTAGGGGACAGGTATTTTCGAACACCGGGGAGCTGTTTTTT. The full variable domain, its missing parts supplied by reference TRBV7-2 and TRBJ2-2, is GAGVSQSPSNKVTEKGKDVELRCDPISGHTALYWYRQSLGQGLEFLIYFQGNSAPDKSGLPSDRFSAERTGGSVSTLTIQRTQQEDSAVYLCASSLVRGQVFSNTGELFFGEGSRLTVL.

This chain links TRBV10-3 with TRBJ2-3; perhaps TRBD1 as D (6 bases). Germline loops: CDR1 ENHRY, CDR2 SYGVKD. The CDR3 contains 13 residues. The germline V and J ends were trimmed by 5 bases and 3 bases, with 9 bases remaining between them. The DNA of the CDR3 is TGTGCCATCAGTTCCGGACAGACAGATACGCAGTATTTT. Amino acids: CAISSGQTDTQYF.

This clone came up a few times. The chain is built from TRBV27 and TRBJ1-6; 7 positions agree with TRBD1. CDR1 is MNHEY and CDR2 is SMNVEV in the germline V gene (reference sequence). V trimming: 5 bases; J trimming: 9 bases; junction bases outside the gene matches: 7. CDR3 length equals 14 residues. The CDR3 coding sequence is TGTGCCAGCAGTATCGACAGGGAGGGTTCACCCCTCCACTTT. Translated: CASSIDREGSPLHF.

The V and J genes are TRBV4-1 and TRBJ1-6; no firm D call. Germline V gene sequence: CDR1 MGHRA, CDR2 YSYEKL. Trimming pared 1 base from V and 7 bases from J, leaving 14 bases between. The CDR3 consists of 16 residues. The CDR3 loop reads CASSQAHGRENSPLHF. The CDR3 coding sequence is TGCGCCAGCAGCCAAGCCCACGGACGAGAGAATTCACCCCTCCACTTT.

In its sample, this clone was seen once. The CDR3: CASSFTVGSPLHF. The CDR3 DNA sequence: TGTGCCAGCAGTTTTACGGTGGGTTCACCCCTCCACTTT. This chain uses TRBV6-6 with TRBJ1-6; D remains unclear. Trimming took off 4 bases at V and 9 bases at J, with 10 bases between the two ends. This CDR3 is built from 13 residues. Germline V lookup: CDR1 MNHNY, CDR2 SVGAGI (reference sequence).

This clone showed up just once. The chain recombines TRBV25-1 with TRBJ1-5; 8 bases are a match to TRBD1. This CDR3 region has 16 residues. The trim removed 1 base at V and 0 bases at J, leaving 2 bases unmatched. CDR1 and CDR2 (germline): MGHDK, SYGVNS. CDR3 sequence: CASSESGQGSNQPQHF. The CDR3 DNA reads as TGTGCCAGCAGTGAATCCGGACAGGGTAGCAATCAGCCCCAGCATTTT.

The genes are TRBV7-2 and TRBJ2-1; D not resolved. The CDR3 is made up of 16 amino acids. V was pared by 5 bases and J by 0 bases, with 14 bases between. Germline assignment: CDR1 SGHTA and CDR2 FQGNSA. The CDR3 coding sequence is TGTGCCAGCAGCCTCGTAGGAGCCCTCTCCTACAATGAGCAGTTCTTC. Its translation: CASSLVGALSYNEQFF. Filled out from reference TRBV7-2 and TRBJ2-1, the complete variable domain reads GAGVSQSPSNKVTEKGKDVELRCDPISGHTALYWYRQSLGQGLEFLIYFQGNSAPDKSGLPSDRFSAERTGGSVSTLTIQRTQQEDSAVYLCASSLVGALSYNEQFFGPGTRLTVL.

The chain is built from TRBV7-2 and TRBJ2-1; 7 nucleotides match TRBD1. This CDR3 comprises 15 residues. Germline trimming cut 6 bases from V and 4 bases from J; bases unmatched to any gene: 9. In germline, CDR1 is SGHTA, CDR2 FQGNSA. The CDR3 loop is CASRPVGQAYNEQFF. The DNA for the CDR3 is TGTGCCAGCAGGCCCGTCGGACAGGCTTACAATGAGCAGTTCTTC.

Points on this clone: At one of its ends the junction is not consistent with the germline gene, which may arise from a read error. This CDR3 is CASVGGYSYTF. CDR3 coding DNA: TGTGCCAGCGTTGGGGGCTATAGCTACACCTTC. The J gene is TRBJ1-2, the V gene TRBV28; D is perhaps TRBD1 (6 bases). The CDR3 has 11 residues. The V gene's germline CDR1 is MDHEN and CDR2 SYDVKM.

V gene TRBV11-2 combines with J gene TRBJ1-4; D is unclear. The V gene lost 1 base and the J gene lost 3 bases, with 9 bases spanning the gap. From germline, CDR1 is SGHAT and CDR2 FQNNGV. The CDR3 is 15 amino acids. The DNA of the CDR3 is TGTGCCAGCAGCTTAGGCGGTTGGGCTAATGAAAAACTGTTTTTT. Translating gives CASSLGGWANEKLFF. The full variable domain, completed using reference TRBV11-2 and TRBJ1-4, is EAGVAQSPRYKIIEKRQSVAFWCNPISGHATLYWYQQILGQGPKLLIQFQNNGVVDDSQLPKDRFSAERLKGVDSTLKIQPAKLEDSAVYLCASSLGGWANEKLFFGSGTQLSVL.

The CDR3 DNA reads as TGTGCCAGCAGTTCCGTTGACCTTCGACAGCCCGGGGAGCTGTTTTTT. Translated: CASSSVDLRQPGELFF. The V and J genes are TRBV27 and TRBJ2-2, with a weak D call TRBD1 (5 bases). The CDR3 is 16 residues long. V lost 4 bases and J lost 6, with 18 bases in between. Germline CDR1 MNHEY, CDR2 SMNVEV (reference sequence).

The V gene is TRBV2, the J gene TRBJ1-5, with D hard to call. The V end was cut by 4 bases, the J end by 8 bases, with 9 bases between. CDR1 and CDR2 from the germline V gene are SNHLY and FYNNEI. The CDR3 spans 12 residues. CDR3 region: CASSVTLEPQHF. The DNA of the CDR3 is TGTGCCAGCAGTGTTACGCTTGAGCCCCAGCATTTT.

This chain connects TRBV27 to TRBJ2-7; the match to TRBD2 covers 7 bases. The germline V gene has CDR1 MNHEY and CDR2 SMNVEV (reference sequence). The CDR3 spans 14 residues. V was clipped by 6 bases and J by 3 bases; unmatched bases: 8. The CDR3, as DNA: TGTGCCAGCAGAGAGCTCGGGACTAACTACGAGCAGTACTTC. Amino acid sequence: CASRELGTNYEQYF.

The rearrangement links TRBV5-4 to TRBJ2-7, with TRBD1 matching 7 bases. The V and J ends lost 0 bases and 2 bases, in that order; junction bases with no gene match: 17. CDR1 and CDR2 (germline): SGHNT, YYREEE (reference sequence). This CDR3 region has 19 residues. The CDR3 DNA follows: TGTGCCAGCAGCTTGGTTAGGACAGGCTCTTTCGTTGACGCCTACGAGCAGTACTTC. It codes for CASSLVRTGSFVDAYEQYF.

The CDR3 is CAATGSGSPLHF. The DNA of the CDR3 is TGCGCCGCGACAGGGTCGGGTTCACCCCTCCACTTT. This chain joins TRBV10-2 and TRBJ1-6, with TRBD1 matching 7 bases. Germline V gene lookup returns CDR1 WSHSY and CDR2 SAAADI. V shed 11 bases and J 9 bases; nucleotides not matched to a gene: 7. The CDR3 is 12 residues long.

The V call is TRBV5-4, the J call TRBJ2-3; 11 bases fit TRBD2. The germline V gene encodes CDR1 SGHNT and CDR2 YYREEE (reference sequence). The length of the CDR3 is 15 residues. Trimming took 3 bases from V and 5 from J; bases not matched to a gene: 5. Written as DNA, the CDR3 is TGTGCCAGCAGCTCCGTAGCGGGAGGGCGAGATACGCAGTATTTT. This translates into CASSSVAGGRDTQYF.

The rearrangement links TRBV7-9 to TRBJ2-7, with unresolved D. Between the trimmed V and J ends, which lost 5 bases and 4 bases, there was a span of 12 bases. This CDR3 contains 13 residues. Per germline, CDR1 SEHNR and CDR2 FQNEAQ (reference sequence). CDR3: CASSVVRTYEQYF. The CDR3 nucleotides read TGTGCCAGCAGCGTGGTCAGAACTTACGAGCAGTACTTC. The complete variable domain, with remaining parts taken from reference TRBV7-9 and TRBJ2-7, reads DTGVSQNPRHKITKRGQNVTFRCDPISEHNRLYWYRQTLGQGPEFLTYFQNEAQLEKSRLLSDRFSAERPKGSFSTLEIQRTEQGDSAMYLCASSVVRTYEQYFGPGTRLTVT.

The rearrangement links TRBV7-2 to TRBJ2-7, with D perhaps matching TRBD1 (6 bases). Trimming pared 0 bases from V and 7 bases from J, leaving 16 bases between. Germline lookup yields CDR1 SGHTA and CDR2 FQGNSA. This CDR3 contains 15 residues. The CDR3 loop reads CASSLAAAGVEEQYF. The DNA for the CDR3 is TGTGCCAGCAGCTTAGCGGCGGCAGGGGTTGAGGAGCAGTACTTC.

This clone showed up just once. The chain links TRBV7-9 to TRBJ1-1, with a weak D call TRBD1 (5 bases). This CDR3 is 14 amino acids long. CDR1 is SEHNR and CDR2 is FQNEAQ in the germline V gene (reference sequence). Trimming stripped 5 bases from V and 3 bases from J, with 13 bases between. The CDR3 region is CASSGRAPDTEAFF. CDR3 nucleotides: TGTGCCAGCAGCGGCAGGGCCCCCGACACTGAAGCTTTCTTT.

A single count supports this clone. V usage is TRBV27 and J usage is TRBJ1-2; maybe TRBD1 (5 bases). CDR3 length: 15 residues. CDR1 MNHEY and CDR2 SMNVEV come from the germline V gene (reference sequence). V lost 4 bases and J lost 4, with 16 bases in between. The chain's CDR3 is CASSSIYQGSYGYTF. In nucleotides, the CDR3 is TGTGCCAGCAGTTCCATATATCAGGGAAGCTATGGCTACACCTTC.

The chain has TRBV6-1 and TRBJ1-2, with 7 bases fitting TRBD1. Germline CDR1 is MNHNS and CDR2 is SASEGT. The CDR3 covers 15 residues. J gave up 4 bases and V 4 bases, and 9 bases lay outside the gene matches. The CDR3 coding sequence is TGTGCCAGCAGTGTAATCGTGGGACAGATCTATGGCTACACCTTC. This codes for CASSVIVGQIYGYTF.